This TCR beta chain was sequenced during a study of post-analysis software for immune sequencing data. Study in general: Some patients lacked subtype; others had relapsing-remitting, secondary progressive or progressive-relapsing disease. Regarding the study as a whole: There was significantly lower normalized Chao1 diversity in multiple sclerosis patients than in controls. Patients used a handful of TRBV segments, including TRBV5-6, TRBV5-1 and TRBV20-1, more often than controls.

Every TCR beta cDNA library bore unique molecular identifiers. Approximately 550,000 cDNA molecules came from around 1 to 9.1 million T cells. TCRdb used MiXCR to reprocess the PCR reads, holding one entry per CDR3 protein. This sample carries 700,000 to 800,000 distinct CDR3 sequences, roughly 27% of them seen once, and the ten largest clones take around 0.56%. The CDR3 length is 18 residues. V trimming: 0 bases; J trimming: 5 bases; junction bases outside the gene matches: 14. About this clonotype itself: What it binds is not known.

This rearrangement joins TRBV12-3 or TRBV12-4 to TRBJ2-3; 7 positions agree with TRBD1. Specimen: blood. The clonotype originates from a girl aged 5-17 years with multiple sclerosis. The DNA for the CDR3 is TGTGCCAGCAGTTTAGCTAGTTGGGGAAAGGGGGCAGGAGATACGCAGTATTTT. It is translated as CASSLASWGKGAGDTQYF.